Described below is a single T cell receptor beta chain sequence and its context. Its specificity is unknown. Each sorted subset replicate got 200 ng genomic DNA, tens of thousands of genomes. TCRdb's table, derived via immunoSEQ multiplex PCR, lists solely in-frame clones and lacks some. The sample yields 330,000 or so clones, around 74% seen once. The data were obtained in a study of shared clonotypes between healthy human individuals. For the study at large: Per-donor plates numbered three CD4 naive, three CD4 memory, two CD8 naive and one CD8 memory.

Broader study findings: An expected dependence of interdonor clonotype sharing on sequencing depth was noted.

Each donor was a Caucasian adult residing in Nashville, Tennessee. Material: memory CD4+ T cells sorted from blood. Noted subset: CD45RA-negative fraction. The TCR comes from a man aged 25 to 40 in good health.

CDR3 sequence reads: CASSEPVHPYEQYF. Here the CDR3 DNA reads TGCGCCAGCAGTGAGCCCGTTCACCCCTACGAGCAGTACTTC. The chain carries TRBV10-1 and TRBJ2-7; the D is unclear. There are 14 residues in the CDR3. Germline lookup yields CDR1 WNHNN and CDR2 SYGVQD (reference sequence). Trimming pared 2 bases from V and 2 bases from J, leaving 10 bases between.